This T cell receptor beta chain was sequenced in a study of blood T cell repertoires in COVID-19. As handled by the study authors: Amplification from reference gene primers served as the basis for estimated nucleated cell counts. Repertoires were generated with immunoSEQ multiplex PCR, while TCRdb's copy carries only in-frame clones and drops some. The D gene and trimming were derived from the DNA, and the V and J assignments and clone size from that table. The sample lists a few hundred thousand clones, 70% to 90% occurring once. Sequences were obtained from PBMCs or T cells enriched from blood (not recorded which). This TCR came from a woman aged 40-49 years who had recovered from COVID-19.

CDR3 bases: TGCGCCAGCAGCTTGGGCGGGGGTTTTGAAAAACTGTTTTTT. Its protein product is CASSLGGGFEKLFF. The chain joins TRBV5-1 to TRBJ1-4; tentatively, D is TRBD1 (5 bases). CDR1 and CDR2 from the germline V gene are SGHRS and YFSETQ. The CDR3 length is 14 residues. V gave up 0 bases and J gave up 7 bases, with 10 bases separating them. Using reference TRBV5-1 and TRBJ1-4 for the parts outside the CDR3, the full variable domain is KAGVTQTPRYLIKTRGQQVTLSCSPISGHRSVSWYQQTPGQGLQFLFEYFSETQRNKGNFPGRFSGRQFSNSRSEMNVSTLELGDSALYLCASSLGGGFEKLFFGSGTQLSVL.